These T cell receptor beta chains were read from a single sample in a study of cytomegalovirus exposure and HLA in healthy donors. Clones were read by immunoSEQ multiplex PCR, and TCRdb kept only the in-frame ones, dropping some. Of approximately 150,000 clones in the sample, approximately 80% were seen once. Material for sequencing was PBMCs. Receptors originate from a man aged 25-45 years in good health and CMV-seropositive. Each CDR3 is given without its conserved first and last residue. D genes are given only for firm matches.

D gene: TRBD1
V gene: TRBV11-2
J gene: TRBJ1-3
CDR3 protein: ASSAGQGAGNTIY

D gene: -
V gene: TRBV7-9
J gene: TRBJ2-6
CDR3 protein: AIGQSGANVLT

D gene: -
V gene: TRBV5-1
J gene: TRBJ2-3
CDR3 protein: ASSFGEGTDTQY

D gene: -
V gene: TRBV6-5
J gene: TRBJ1-1
CDR3 protein: ASSYEAGGTEAF

D gene: -
V gene: TRBV11-2
J gene: TRBJ1-3
CDR3 protein: ASSLVGVSGNTIY

D gene: -
V gene: TRBV6-6
J gene: TRBJ1-6
CDR3 protein: ASSYQRLGSPLH

D gene: -
V gene: TRBV29-1
J gene: TRBJ1-4
CDR3 protein: SVDGGRADEKLF

D gene: -
V gene: TRBV7-8
J gene: TRBJ1-2
CDR3 protein: ASSLARGAGYT

D gene: -
V gene: TRBV4-1
J gene: TRBJ1-4
CDR3 protein: ASSEVQGLDEKLF

D gene: -
V gene: TRBV28
J gene: TRBJ1-2
CDR3 protein: ASKSMRTGSLYGYT

D gene: TRBD1
V gene: TRBV28
J gene: TRBJ1-5
CDR3 protein: ASTPGWDRLNQPQH

D gene: TRBD1
V gene: TRBV9
J gene: TRBJ2-2
CDR3 protein: ASSVNRGRTGELF

D gene: -
V gene: TRBV10-3
J gene: TRBJ1-6
CDR3 protein: AISSADRFNSPLH

D gene: TRBD2
V gene: TRBV19
J gene: TRBJ2-1
CDR3 protein: ASSSSPSGARGEQF

D gene: -
V gene: TRBV7-2
J gene: TRBJ1-1
CDR3 protein: ASSWGGGSPEAF

D gene: TRBD1
V gene: TRBV9
J gene: TRBJ1-1
CDR3 protein: ASSVGQGETEAF

D gene: -
V gene: TRBV27
J gene: TRBJ1-6
CDR3 protein: ASSWGGGDNSPLH

D gene: -
V gene: TRBV5-1
J gene: TRBJ2-7
CDR3 protein: ASSPRSPNEQY

D gene: -
V gene: TRBV6-5
J gene: TRBJ2-3
CDR3 protein: ASRLASFEDTQY

D gene: TRBD1
V gene: TRBV13
J gene: TRBJ1-1
CDR3 protein: ASSVGQGNTEAF

D gene: -
V gene: TRBV27
J gene: TRBJ1-1
CDR3 protein: ASSLQATNTEAF

D gene: TRBD1
V gene: TRBV4-2
J gene: TRBJ1-2
CDR3 protein: ASSQVDRGVSGYT

D gene: -
V gene: TRBV25-1
J gene: TRBJ2-2
CDR3 protein: ASSGGGELF

D gene: -
V gene: TRBV30
J gene: TRBJ2-4
CDR3 protein: AWSVSIVAKNIQY

D gene: -
V gene: TRBV6-5
J gene: TRBJ2-7
CDR3 protein: ASSYGRAAYEQY

D gene: TRBD2
V gene: TRBV5-1
J gene: TRBJ2-1
CDR3 protein: ASSLAEMAGGLF

D gene: -
V gene: TRBV2
J gene: TRBJ2-1
CDR3 protein: ASSEAVFGQADSYNEQF

D gene: -
V gene: TRBV28
J gene: TRBJ2-3
CDR3 protein: ASRIGVSTDTQY

D gene: TRBD2
V gene: TRBV7-8
J gene: TRBJ2-7
CDR3 protein: ASSYPSGARSSYEQY

D gene: TRBD2
V gene: TRBV6-1
J gene: TRBJ2-7
CDR3 protein: ASSDLAGLTEQY

D gene: TRBD1
V gene: TRBV20-1
J gene: TRBJ2-7
CDR3 protein: RAGGDEQY

D gene: TRBD1
V gene: TRBV5-1
J gene: TRBJ1-1
CDR3 protein: ASSSLPSGTASTEAF

D gene: TRBD1
V gene: TRBV5-1
J gene: TRBJ2-7
CDR3 protein: ASSVTGEYSYEQY

D gene: TRBD1
V gene: TRBV5-4
J gene: TRBJ1-2
CDR3 protein: ASSFDRVSYGYT

D gene: TRBD1
V gene: TRBV7-9
J gene: TRBJ2-7
CDR3 protein: ATAGGTGLAYEQY

D gene: TRBD2
V gene: TRBV6-1
J gene: TRBJ2-5
CDR3 protein: ASRDSGGAETQY

D gene: TRBD1
V gene: TRBV19
J gene: TRBJ2-1
CDR3 protein: ASSILGQGPNEQF

D gene: TRBD1
V gene: TRBV5-1
J gene: TRBJ1-2
CDR3 protein: ASSTTGTGYGYT

D gene: -
V gene: TRBV6-5
J gene: TRBJ2-7
CDR3 protein: ASSFGQGSSYEQY

D gene: -
V gene: TRBV6-6
J gene: TRBJ1-1
CDR3 protein: ASSQIGTKNTEAF

D gene: -
V gene: TRBV10-3
J gene: TRBJ2-7
CDR3 protein: AISEEDRGAVSYEQY

D gene: -
V gene: TRBV29-1
J gene: TRBJ2-7
CDR3 protein: SGGGGSSYEQY

D gene: -
V gene: TRBV7-3
J gene: TRBJ2-7
CDR3 protein: ASSSRLSYEQH

D gene: -
V gene: TRBV7-6
J gene: TRBJ2-7
CDR3 protein: ASSPEGSSYEQY

D gene: -
V gene: TRBV7-9
J gene: TRBJ2-7
CDR3 protein: ASSSGQFYEQY

D gene: TRBD1
V gene: TRBV10-1
J gene: TRBJ1-1
CDR3 protein: ASSEPRQGLNTEAF

D gene: -
V gene: TRBV4-1
J gene: TRBJ1-3
CDR3 protein: ASSQVTGAYTIY

D gene: TRBD1
V gene: TRBV7-2
J gene: TRBJ1-1
CDR3 protein: ASSYRGGNTEAF

D gene: TRBD1
V gene: TRBV5-1
J gene: TRBJ1-1
CDR3 protein: ASSFLQGGVAEAF

D gene: -
V gene: TRBV28
J gene: TRBJ2-2
CDR3 protein: ASSGGQYTGELF

D gene: -
V gene: TRBV7-3
J gene: TRBJ1-4
CDR3 protein: ASSLTGRVGEKLF

D gene: -
V gene: TRBV6-1
J gene: TRBJ2-2
CDR3 protein: ASSEKRYTGELF

D gene: TRBD2
V gene: TRBV7-9
J gene: TRBJ2-7
CDR3 protein: ASSLASRSGGKSYEQY

D gene: -
V gene: TRBV28
J gene: TRBJ2-6
CDR3 protein: ASTLGSSGANVLT

D gene: -
V gene: TRBV29-1
J gene: TRBJ2-2
CDR3 protein: SAAGTHETGELF